The source of this T cell receptor beta chain is a study of T cell changes during pregnancy in multiple sclerosis. Some clones are missing from TCRdb's copy, which holds only in-frame ones; the method was immunoSEQ multiplex PCR. The table has over 65,000 clones, approximately 93% seen once. The sequence was obtained from a female donor with multiple sclerosis, enrolled in a pregnancy study. The input for sequencing was peripheral blood, taken in the first trimester of pregnancy.

CDR3 bases: TGCAGCGCCTATGACAACTCTGGAAACACCATATATTTT. Its translation is CSAYDNSGNTIYF. This chain uses TRBV29-1 with TRBJ1-3; D is ambiguous. V shed 7 bases and J shed 0 bases, with 10 bases lying between them. Germline V gene lookup returns CDR1 SQVTM and CDR2 ANQGSEA. The length of the CDR3 is 13 residues.